This is a list of T cell receptor beta chains from one sample in a study of blood T cell repertoires in COVID-19. Produced via immunoSEQ multiplex PCR; TCRdb's table is partial and in-frame only. The table includes around 19,000 clones, around 87% detected once. The material sequenced was peripheral blood. The source of these receptors is a human donor in a cohort sampled during active COVID-19. The CDR3 runs from the conserved cysteine through the conserved F or W.

v_call	j_call	cdr3_aa
TRBV5-8	TRBJ1-2	CASRRTGPGYTF
TRBV7-9	TRBJ2-1	CASSSKVRDYHNEQFF
TRBV7-3	TRBJ2-2	CASSLTPTGGVGELFF
TRBV27	TRBJ2-5	CASSWDRGSETQYF
TRBV28	TRBJ2-5	CASSLLAGVGETQYF
TRBV18	TRBJ1-5	CASSPTSVEPQHF
TRBV6-4	TRBJ2-2	CATDRGRTGELFF
TRBV6-6	TRBJ2-5	CASSSPPETQYF
TRBV11-2	TRBJ2-3	CASSSSSAQRTDTQYF
TRBV28	TRBJ1-2	CASSPPGALGYTF
TRBV4-2	TRBJ1-2	CASSQEVIGTGDYYGYTF
TRBV4-1	TRBJ1-4	CASSLRQVTTNEKLFF
TRBV6-1	TRBJ1-1	CASSEALGAEAFF
TRBV29-1	TRBJ2-1	CSVVGREGLAVNEQFF
TRBV11-2	TRBJ1-1	CASSGQGFSEAFF
TRBV7-2	TRBJ2-2	CASSQPGQNTGELFF
TRBV29-1	TRBJ2-7	CSVELAGLKEQYF
TRBV20-1	TRBJ2-1	CSARTDNEQFF